This T cell receptor (beta chain) was captured by sequencing in a study of T cell changes during pregnancy in multiple sclerosis. V gave up 9 bases and J gave up 8 bases, with 17 bases separating them. CDR3 length: 13 amino acids. CDR1 is SGHTA, CDR2 FQGNSA, per germline. Profiled with immunoSEQ multiplex PCR; TCRdb holds only in-frame clones, not every one. Found here are over 50,000 clones, 92% of them singletons; the top ten hold less than 2.5%. The sequence was collected from a female donor with multiple sclerosis, enrolled in a pregnancy study. This specimen was peripheral blood, taken in the first trimester of pregnancy. The chain recombines TRBV7-2 with TRBJ2-1; a weak D match, TRBD2 (6 bases). CDR3 sequence: CASRASANYEQFF. The CDR3 DNA sequence: TGTGCCAGTAGGGCTAGCGCGAACTATGAGCAGTTCTTC. The full variable domain, with the rest looked up from reference TRBV7-2 and TRBJ2-1, is GAGVSQSPSNKVTEKGKDVELRCDPISGHTALYWYRQSLGQGLEFLIYFQGNSAPDKSGLPSDRFSAERTGGSVSTLTIQRTQQEDSAVYLCASRASANYEQFFGPGTRLTVL.